This TCR beta chain emerged from a study of T cell responses to AZD1222 COVID-19 vaccine. General study points: The span of vaccine-associated CD4 TCRs extended across spike, with dominance at 160-218 and 743-854. No repertoire was sampled before or during the peak T cell response, only after it. Following two doses of AZD1222, Spike-specific TCR breadth and depth rose. The sample set comprised mostly white British donors with more females, and clonal diversity was possibly underestimated.

V was trimmed by 0 bases and J by 8 bases, leaving 7 bases between them. This CDR3 spans 13 amino acids. Germline V gives CDR1 ENHRY, CDR2 SYGVKD. Concerning this clone itself: The antigen remains unidentified.

The method was immunoSEQ multiplex PCR; TCRdb's version includes in-frame clones alone and lacks a portion of them. The table shows about 94,000 clones, with roughly 90% occurring only once. The sequence derives from an adult in good health. This sample comprised peripheral blood, obtained on day 0 of AZD1222 vaccination. This chain links TRBV10-3 with TRBJ1-4, with a tentative D call TRBD1 (5 bases). In nucleotides, the CDR3 is TGTGCCATCAGTGAGTCGTGGGGGGAAAAACTGTTTTTT. Translated, it gives CAISESWGEKLFF.